The source of this T cell receptor (beta chain) is a study of Graves' ophthalmopathy and Graves' hyperthyroidism. This clonotype was found many times. CDR3 regions of TCR beta were amplified from RNA transcripts. Amplification began with first-round RT-PCR using HTBI primers, then second-round multiplex PCR was performed. TCRdb reprocessed the multiplex PCR reads via MiXCR and lists one record per CDR3 protein. The repertoire consists of a few hundred thousand distinct CDR3 sequences, with about 18% occurring once and the leading ten covering around 1.5%. Per germline, CDR1 MNHEY and CDR2 SVGEGT. The ends were cut back, 7 bases at V and 0 bases at J, with 16 bases in the middle. The CDR3 totals 15 residues. Orbital computed tomography, thyroid ultrasound, TRAb, serum thyroxine and clinical symptoms formed the basis of diagnosis. What supplied the PBMCs was about 9.8 ml of fresh peripheral blood.

The TCR originated in a young woman with Graves' ophthalmopathy. This sequence joins TRBV6-2 or TRBV6-3 and TRBJ2-7, with D possibly matching TRBD1 (6 bases). Material: peripheral blood. CDR3 nucleotide sequence: TGTGCCAGCACCTCGGACAGACCGATCTCCTACGAGCAGTACTTC. Amino acids: CASTSDRPISYEQYF.